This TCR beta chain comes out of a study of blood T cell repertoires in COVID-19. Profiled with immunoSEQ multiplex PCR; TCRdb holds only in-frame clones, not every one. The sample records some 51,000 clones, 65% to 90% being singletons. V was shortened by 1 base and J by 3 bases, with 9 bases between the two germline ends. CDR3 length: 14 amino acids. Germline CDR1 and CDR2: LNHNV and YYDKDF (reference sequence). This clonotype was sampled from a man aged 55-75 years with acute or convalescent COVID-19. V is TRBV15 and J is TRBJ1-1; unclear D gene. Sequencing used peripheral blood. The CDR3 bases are TGTGCCACCAGCAGAGCGCAGTCTGACACTGAAGCTTTCTTT. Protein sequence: CATSRAQSDTEAFF.